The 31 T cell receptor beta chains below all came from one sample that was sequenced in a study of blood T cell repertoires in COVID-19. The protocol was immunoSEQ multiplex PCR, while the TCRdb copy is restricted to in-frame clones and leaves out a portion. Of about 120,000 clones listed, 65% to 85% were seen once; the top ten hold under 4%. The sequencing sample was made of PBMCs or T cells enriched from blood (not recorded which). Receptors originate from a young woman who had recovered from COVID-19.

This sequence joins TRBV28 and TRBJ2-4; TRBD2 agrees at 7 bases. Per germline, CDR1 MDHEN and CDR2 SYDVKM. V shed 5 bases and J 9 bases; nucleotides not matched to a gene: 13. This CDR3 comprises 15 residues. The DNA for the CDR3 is TGTGCCAGCAGTACCACCCTAGCGGCAACGGGCATTCAGTACTTC. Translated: CASSTTLAATGIQYF.

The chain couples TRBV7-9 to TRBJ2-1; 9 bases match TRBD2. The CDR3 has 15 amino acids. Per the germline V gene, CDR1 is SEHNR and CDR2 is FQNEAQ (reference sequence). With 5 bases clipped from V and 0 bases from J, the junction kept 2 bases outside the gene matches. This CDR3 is CASSRSGSSYNEQFF. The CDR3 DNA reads TGTGCCAGCAGCCGTAGCGGGAGCTCCTACAATGAGCAGTTCTTC.

CDR3 amino acids: CSVLRQGSGTHMGYTF. The CDR3 nucleotides are TGCAGCGTACTCAGACAGGGTTCAGGGACGCATATGGGCTACACCTTC. The chain uses TRBV29-1 and TRBJ1-2; 7 positions match TRBD1. Unmatched junction bases numbered 21, after V lost 6 bases and J lost 8 bases. There are 16 residues in the CDR3. Germline V gene lookup returns CDR1 SQVTM and CDR2 ANQGSEA.

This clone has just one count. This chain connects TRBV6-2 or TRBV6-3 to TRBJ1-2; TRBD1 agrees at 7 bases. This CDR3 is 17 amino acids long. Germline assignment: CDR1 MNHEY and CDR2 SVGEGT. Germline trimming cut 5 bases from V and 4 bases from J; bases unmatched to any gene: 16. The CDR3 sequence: CASSPGQDGTRSYGYTF. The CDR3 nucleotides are TGTGCCAGCAGTCCCGGACAGGACGGTACCAGGAGCTATGGCTACACCTTC.

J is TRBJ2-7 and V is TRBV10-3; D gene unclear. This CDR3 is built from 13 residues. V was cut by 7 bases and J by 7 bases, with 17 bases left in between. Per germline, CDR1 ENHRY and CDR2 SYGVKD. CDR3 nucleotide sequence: TGTGCCATCAAGGCGGTTCGAAGTGGGGAGCAGTACTTC. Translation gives CAIKAVRSGEQYF.

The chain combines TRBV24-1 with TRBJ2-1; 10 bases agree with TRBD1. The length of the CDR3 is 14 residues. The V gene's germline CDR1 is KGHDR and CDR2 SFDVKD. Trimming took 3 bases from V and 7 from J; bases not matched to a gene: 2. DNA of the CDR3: TGTGCCACCAGTGATCGACAGGGGGCTAATGAGCAGTTCTTC. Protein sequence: CATSDRQGANEQFF.

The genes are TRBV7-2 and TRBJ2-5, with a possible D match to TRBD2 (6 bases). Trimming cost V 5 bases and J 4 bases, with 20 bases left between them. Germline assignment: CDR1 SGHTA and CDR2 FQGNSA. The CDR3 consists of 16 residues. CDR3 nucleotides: TGTGCCAGCAGCCGCCGACTAGATTGGGTAGGAGAGACCCAGTACTTC. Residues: CASSRRLDWVGETQYF.

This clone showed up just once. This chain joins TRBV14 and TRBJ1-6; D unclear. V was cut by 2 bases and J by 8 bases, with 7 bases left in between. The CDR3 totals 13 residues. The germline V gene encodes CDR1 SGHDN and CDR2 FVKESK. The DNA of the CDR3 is TGTGCCAGCAGCCAATGGGCTTATTCACCCCTCCACTTT. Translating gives CASSQWAYSPLHF. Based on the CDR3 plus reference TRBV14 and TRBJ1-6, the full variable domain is EAGVTQFPSHSVIEKGQTVTLRCDPISGHDNLYWYRRVMGKEIKFLLHFVKESKQDESGMPNNRFLAERTGGTYSTLKVQPAELEDSGVYFCASSQWAYSPLHFGNGTRLTVT.

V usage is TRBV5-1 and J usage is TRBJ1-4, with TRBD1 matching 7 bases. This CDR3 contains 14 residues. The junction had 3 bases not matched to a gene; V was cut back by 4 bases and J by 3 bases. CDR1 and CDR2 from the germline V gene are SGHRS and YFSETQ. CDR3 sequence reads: CASSPGTANEKLFF. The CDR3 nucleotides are TGCGCCAGCAGCCCGGGGACAGCTAATGAAAAACTGTTTTTT. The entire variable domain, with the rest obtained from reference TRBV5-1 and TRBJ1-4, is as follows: KAGVTQTPRYLIKTRGQQVTLSCSPISGHRSVSWYQQTPGQGLQFLFEYFSETQRNKGNFPGRFSGRQFSNSRSEMNVSTLELGDSALYLCASSPGTANEKLFFGSGTQLSVL.

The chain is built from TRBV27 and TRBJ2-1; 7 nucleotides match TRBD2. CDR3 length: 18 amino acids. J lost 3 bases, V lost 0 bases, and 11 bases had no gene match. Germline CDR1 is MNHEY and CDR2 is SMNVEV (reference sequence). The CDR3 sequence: CASSLSPPAGVGYNEQFF. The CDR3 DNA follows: TGTGCCAGCAGTTTATCACCTCCGGCGGGAGTGGGCTACAATGAGCAGTTCTTC.

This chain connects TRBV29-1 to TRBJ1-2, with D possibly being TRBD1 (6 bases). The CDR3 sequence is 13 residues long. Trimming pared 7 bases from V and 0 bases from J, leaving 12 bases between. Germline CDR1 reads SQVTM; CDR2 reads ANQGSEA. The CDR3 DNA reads TGCAGCGACCGGGACAACACTAACTATGGCTACACCTTC. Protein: CSDRDNTNYGYTF.

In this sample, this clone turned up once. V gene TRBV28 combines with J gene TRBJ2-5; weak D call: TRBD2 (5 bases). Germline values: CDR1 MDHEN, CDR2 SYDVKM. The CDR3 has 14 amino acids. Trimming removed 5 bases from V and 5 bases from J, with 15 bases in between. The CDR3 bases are TGTGCCAGCAGTCCCCCGAGGAGGCGGGAGACCCAGTACTTC. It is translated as CASSPPRRRETQYF. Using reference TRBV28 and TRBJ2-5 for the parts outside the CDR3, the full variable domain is DVKVTQSSRYLVKRTGEKVFLECVQDMDHENMFWYRQDPGLGLRLIYFSYDVKMKEKGDIPEGYSVSREKKERFSLILESASTNQTSMYLCASSPPRRRETQYFGPGTRLLVL.

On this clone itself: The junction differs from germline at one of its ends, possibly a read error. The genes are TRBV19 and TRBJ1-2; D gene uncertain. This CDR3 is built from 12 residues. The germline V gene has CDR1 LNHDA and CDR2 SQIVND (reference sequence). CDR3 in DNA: TGTGCCAGTACTCCCTCTAACTACGGCTACACCTTC. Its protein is CASTPSNYGYTF.

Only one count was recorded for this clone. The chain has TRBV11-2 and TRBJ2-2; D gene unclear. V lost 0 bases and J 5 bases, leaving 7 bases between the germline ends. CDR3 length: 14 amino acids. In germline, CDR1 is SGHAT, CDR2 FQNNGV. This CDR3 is CASSLDIRTGELFF. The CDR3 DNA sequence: TGTGCCAGCAGCTTAGATATCCGTACCGGGGAGCTGTTTTTT.

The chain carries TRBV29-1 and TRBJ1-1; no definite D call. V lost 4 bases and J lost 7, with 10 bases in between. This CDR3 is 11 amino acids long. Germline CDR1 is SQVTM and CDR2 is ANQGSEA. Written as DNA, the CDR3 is TGCAGCGTTGTCGCTCGGGGTGAAGCTTTCTTT. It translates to CSVVARGEAFF.

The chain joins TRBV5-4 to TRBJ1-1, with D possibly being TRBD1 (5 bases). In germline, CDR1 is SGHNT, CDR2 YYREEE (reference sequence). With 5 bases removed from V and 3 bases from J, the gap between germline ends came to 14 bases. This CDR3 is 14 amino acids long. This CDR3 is CASRSRVADTEAFF. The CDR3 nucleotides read TGTGCCAGCAGGTCCAGGGTGGCGGACACTGAAGCTTTCTTT.

The CDR3 DNA is TGTGCCAGCAGCTTGGCGGGACTAGAAGGGGAGACCCAGTACTTC. Residues: CASSLAGLEGETQYF. The chain links TRBV5-8 to TRBJ2-5, with 8 bases fitting TRBD2. The CDR3 is made up of 15 amino acids. Germline V CDR1 and CDR2: SGHTS, YDEGEE. V dropped 0 bases and J dropped 5; count of bases not matched to a gene: 6.

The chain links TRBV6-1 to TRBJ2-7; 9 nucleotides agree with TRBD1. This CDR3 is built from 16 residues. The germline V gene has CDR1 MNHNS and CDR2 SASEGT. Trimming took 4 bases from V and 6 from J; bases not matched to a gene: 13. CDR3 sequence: CASSGGQGSLRGEQYF. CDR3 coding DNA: TGTGCCAGCAGTGGGGGACAGGGCAGCTTGCGCGGCGAGCAGTACTTC.

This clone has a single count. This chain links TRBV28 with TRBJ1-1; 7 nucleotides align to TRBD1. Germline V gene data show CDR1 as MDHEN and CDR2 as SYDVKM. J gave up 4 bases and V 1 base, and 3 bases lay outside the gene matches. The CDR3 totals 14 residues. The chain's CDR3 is CASSLLAGGTEAFF. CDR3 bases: TGTGCCAGCAGTTTATTAGCAGGGGGCACTGAAGCTTTCTTT.

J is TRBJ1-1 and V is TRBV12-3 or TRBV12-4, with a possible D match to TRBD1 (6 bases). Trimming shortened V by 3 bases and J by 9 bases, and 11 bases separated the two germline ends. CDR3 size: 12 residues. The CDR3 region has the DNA TGTGCCAGCAGTTTTCAGGGGCAACAAGCTTTCTTT. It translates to CASSFQGQQAFF.

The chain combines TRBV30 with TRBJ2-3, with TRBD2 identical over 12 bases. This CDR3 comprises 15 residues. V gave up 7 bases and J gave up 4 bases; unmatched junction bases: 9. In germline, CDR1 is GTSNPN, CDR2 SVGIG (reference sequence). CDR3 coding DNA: TGTGCCTTCAATTCCGGGACTAGCGGGCCAGATACGCAGTATTTT. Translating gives CAFNSGTSGPDTQYF.

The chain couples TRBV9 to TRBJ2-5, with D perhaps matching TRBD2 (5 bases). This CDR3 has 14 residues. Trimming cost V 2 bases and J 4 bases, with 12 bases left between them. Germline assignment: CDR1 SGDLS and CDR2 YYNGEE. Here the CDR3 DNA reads TGTGCCAGCAGCGTGGGGAGTATGGGAGAGACCCAGTACTTC. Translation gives CASSVGSMGETQYF.

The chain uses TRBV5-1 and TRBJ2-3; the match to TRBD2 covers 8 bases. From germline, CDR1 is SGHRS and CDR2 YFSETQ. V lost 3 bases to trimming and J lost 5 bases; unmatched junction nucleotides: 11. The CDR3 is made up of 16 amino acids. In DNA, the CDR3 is TGCGCCAGCAGCTCCCATAGCGGGATGATGGGAGATACGCAGTATTTT. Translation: CASSSHSGMMGDTQYF.

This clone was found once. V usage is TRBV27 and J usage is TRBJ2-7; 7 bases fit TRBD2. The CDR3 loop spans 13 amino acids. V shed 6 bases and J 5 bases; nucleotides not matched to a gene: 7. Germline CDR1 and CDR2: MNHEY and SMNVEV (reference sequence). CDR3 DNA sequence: TGTGCCAGCAGGGCAGCGGGACTCCACGAGCAGTACTTC. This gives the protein CASRAAGLHEQYF.

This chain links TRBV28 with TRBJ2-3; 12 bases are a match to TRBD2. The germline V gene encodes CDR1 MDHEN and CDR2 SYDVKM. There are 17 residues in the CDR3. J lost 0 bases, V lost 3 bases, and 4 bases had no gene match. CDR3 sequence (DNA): TGTGCCAGCAGTTTTGGGACTAGCGGGTATAGCACAGATACGCAGTATTTT. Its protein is CASSFGTSGYSTDTQYF.

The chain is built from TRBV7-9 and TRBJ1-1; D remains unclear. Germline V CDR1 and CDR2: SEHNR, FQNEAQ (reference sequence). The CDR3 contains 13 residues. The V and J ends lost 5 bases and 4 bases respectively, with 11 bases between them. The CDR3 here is CASSPPWLTEAFF. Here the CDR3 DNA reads TGTGCCAGCAGCCCTCCATGGCTCACTGAAGCTTTCTTT.

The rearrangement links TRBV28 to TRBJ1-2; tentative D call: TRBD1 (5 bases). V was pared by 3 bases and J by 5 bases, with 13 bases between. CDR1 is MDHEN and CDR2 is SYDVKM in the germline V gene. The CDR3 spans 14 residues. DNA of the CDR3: TGTGCCAGCAGTTTCGGGGGATCGAATTATGGCTACACCTTC. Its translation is CASSFGGSNYGYTF.

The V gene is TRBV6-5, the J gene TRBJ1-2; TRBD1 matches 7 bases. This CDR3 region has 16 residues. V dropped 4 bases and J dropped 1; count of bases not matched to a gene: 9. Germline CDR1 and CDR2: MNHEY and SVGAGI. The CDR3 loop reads CASSSRRQGLNYGYTF. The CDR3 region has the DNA TGTGCCAGCAGTTCTCGCAGACAGGGCCTTAACTATGGCTACACCTTC.

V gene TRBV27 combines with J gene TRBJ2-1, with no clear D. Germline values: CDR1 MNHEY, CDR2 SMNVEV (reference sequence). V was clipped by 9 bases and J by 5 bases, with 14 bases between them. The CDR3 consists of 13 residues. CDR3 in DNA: TGTGCCAGTCGGAGCTACCGGAACAATGAGCAGTTCTTC. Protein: CASRSYRNNEQFF.

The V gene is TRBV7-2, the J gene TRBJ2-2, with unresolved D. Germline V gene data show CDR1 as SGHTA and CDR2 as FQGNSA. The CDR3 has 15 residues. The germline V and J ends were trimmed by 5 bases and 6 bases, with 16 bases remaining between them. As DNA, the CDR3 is TGTGCCAGCAGCGCCCGGGTCTCTGCGTCCGGGGAGCTGTTTTTT. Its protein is CASSARVSASGELFF. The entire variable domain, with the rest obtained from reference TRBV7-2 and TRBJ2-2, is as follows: GAGVSQSPSNKVTEKGKDVELRCDPISGHTALYWYRQSLGQGLEFLIYFQGNSAPDKSGLPSDRFSAERTGGSVSTLTIQRTQQEDSAVYLCASSARVSASGELFFGEGSRLTVL.

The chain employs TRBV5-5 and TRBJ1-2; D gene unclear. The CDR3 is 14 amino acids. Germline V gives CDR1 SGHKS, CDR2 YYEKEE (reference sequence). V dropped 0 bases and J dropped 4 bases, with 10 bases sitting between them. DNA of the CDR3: TGTGCCAGCAGCTTGGACAGCCACGCCTATGGCTACACCTTC. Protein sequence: CASSLDSHAYGYTF.